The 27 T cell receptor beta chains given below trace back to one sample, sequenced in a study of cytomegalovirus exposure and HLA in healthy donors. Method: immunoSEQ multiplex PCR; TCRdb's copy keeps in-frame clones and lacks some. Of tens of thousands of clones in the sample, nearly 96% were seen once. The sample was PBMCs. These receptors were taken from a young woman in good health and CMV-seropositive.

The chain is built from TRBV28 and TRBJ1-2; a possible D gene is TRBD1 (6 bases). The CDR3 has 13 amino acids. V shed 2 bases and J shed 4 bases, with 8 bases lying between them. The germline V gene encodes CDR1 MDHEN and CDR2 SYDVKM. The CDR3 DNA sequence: TGTGCCAGCAGTTTAACAGGGACCTATGGCTACACCTTC. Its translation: CASSLTGTYGYTF.

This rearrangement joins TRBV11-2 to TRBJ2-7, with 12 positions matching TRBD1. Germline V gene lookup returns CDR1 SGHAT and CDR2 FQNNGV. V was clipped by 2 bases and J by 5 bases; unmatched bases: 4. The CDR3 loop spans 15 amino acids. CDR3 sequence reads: CASSLLGTGGDEQYF. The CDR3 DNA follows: TGTGCCAGCAGCTTACTAGGGACAGGGGGCGACGAGCAGTACTTC.

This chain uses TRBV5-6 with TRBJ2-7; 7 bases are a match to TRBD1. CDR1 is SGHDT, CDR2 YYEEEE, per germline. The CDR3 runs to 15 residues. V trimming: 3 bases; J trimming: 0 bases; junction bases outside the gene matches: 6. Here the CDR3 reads CASSSLGTVSYEQYF. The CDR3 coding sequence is TGTGCCAGCAGCTCGCTTGGGACAGTCTCCTACGAGCAGTACTTC.

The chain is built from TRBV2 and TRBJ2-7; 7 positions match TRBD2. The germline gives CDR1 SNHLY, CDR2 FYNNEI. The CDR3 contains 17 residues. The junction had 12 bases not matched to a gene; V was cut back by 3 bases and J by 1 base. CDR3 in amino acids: CASSDALPGLPSYEQYF. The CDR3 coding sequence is TGTGCCAGCAGTGACGCTCTTCCGGGACTACCATCCTACGAGCAGTACTTC.

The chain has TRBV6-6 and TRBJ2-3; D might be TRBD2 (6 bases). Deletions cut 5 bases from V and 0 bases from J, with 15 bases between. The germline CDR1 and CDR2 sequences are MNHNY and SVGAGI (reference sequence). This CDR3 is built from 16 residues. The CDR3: CASSRRDLISTDTQYF. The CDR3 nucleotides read TGTGCCAGCAGTCGAAGGGACTTGATAAGCACAGATACGCAGTATTTT.

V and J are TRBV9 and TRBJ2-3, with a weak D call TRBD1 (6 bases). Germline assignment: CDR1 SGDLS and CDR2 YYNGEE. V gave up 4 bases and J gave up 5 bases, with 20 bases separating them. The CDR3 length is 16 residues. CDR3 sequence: CASSLGDTSRRDTQYF. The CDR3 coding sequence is TGTGCCAGCAGCCTAGGGGACACCTCGAGGAGAGATACGCAGTATTTT.

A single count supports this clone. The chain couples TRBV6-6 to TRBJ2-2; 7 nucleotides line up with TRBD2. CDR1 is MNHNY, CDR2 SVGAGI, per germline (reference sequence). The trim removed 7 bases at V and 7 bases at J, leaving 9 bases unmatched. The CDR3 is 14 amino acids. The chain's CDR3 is CASTGLGGFGELFF. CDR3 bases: TGTGCCAGCACGGGGTTGGGGGGGTTCGGGGAGCTGTTTTTT.

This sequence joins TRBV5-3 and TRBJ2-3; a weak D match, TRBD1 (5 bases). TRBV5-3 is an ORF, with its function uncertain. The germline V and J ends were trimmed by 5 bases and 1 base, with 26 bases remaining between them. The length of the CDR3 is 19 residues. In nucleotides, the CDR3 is TGTGCCAGAAGTTACTGCCTCATACAGGTACCTCACTGCACAGATACGCAGTATTTT. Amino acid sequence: CARSYCLIQVPHCTDTQYF.

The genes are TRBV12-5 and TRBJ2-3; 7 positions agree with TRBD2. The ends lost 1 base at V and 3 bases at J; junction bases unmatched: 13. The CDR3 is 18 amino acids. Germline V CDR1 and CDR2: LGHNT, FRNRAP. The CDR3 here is CASGLDPGLTGGTDTQYF. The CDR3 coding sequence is TGTGCTAGTGGTTTGGACCCCGGGCTGACGGGAGGTACAGATACGCAGTATTTT.

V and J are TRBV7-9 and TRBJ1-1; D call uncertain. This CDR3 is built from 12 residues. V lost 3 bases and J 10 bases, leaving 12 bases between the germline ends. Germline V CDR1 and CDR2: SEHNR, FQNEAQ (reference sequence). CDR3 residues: CASSFEARGAFF. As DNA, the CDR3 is TGTGCCAGCAGCTTCGAGGCCCGGGGAGCTTTCTTT.

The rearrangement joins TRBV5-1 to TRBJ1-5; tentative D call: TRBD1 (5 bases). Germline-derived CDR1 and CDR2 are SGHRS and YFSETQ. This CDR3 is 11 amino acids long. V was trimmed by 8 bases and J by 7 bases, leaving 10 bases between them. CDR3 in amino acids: CARQGVQPQHF. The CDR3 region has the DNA TGCGCCAGGCAAGGGGTCCAGCCCCAGCATTTT. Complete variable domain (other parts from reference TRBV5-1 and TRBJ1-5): KAGVTQTPRYLIKTRGQQVTLSCSPISGHRSVSWYQQTPGQGLQFLFEYFSETQRNKGNFPGRFSGRQFSNSRSEMNVSTLELGDSALYLCARQGVQPQHFGDGTRLSIL.

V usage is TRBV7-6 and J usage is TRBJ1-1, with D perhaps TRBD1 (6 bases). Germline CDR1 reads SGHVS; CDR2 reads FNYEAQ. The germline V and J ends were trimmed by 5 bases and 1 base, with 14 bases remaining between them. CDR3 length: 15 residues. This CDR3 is CASSPTGTPNTEAFF. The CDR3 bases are TGTGCCAGCAGCCCGACCGGGACACCGAACACTGAAGCTTTCTTT.

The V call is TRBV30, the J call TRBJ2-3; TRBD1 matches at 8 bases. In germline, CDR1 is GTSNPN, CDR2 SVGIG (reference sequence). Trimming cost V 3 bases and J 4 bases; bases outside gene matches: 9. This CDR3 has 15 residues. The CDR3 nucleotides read TGTGCCTGGAGAAAGCCAGGGGGCCGACCAGATACGCAGTATTTT. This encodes CAWRKPGGRPDTQYF.

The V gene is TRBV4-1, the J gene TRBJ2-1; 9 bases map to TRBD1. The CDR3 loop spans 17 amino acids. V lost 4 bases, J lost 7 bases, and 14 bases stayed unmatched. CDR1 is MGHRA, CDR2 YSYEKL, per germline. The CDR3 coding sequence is TGCGCCAGCAGCCGGGGAAAGGGACAGGGATGGAGTAATGAGCAGTTCTTC. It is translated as CASSRGKGQGWSNEQFF.

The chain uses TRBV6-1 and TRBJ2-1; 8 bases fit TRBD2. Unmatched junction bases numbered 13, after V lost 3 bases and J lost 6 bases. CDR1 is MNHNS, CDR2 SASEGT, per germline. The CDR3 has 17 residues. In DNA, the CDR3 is TGTGCCAGCAGTGATCCGCTTCGACTAGCGCGCTCCAATGAGCAGTTCTTC. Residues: CASSDPLRLARSNEQFF.

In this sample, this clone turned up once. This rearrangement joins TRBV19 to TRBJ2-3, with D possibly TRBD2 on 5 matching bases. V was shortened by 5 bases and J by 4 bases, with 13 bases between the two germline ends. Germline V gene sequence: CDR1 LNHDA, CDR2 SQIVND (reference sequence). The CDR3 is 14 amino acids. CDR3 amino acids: CASSPQKRADTQYF. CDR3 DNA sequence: TGTGCCAGTAGTCCCCAGAAGAGGGCAGATACGCAGTATTTT.

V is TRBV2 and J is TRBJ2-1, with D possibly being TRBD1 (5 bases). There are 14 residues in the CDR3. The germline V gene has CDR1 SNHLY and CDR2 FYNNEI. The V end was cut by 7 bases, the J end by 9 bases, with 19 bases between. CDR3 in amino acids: CASIDRTYPLEQFF. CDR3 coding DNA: TGTGCCAGCATCGATAGGACATATCCTCTTGAGCAGTTCTTC.

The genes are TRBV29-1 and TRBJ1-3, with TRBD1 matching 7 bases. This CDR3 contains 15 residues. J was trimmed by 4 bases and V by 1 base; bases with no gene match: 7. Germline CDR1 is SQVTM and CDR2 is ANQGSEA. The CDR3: CSVEGPWTGGNTIYF. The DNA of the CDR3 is TGCAGCGTTGAAGGACCTTGGACAGGAGGAAACACCATATATTTT.

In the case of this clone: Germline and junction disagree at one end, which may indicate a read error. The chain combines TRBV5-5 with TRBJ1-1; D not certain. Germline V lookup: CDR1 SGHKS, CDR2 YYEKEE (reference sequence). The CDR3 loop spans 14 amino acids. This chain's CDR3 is CASSQESGNTEAFF. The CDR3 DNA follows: TGCGCCAGCAGCCAAGAATCGGGGAACACTGAAGCTTTCTTT.

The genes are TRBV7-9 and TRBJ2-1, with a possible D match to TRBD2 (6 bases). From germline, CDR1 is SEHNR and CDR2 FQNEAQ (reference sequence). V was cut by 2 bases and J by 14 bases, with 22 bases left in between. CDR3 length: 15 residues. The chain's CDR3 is CASSLLTGEEVWEFF. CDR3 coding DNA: TGTGCCAGCAGCTTACTTACGGGAGAAGAAGTATGGGAGTTCTTC.

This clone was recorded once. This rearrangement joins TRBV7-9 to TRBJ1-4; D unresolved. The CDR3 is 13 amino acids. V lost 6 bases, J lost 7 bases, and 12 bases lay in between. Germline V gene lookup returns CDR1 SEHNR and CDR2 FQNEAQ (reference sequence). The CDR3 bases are TGTGCCAGCAGAAAAACGCCGGGTGAAAAACTGTTTTTT. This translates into CASRKTPGEKLFF.

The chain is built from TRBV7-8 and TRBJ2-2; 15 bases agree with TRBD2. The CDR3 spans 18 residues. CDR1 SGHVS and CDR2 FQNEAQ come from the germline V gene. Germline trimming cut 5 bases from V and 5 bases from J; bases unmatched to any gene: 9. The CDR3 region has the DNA TGTGCCAGCAGCCCCACCGGGACTAGCGGGAGGCTTACCGGGGAGCTGTTTTTT. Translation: CASSPTGTSGRLTGELFF.

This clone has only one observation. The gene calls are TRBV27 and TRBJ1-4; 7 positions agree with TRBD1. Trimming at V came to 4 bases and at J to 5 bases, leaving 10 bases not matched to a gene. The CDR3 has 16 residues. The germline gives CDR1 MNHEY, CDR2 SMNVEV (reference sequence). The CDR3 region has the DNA TGTGCCAGCAGTTCCCCCACAGGGGCCTCGAATGAAAAACTGTTTTTT. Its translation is CASSSPTGASNEKLFF.

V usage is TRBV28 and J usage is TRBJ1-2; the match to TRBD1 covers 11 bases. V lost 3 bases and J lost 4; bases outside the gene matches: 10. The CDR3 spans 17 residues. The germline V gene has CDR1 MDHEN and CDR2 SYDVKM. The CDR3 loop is CASSFRGQGELGYGYTF. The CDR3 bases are TGTGCCAGCAGTTTTAGGGGACAGGGGGAATTGGGCTATGGCTACACCTTC.

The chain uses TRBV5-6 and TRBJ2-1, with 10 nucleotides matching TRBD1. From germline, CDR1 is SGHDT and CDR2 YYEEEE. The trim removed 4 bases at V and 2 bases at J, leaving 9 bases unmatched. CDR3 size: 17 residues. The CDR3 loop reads CASSPTLTGGPYNEQFF. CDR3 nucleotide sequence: TGTGCCAGCAGCCCTACACTGACAGGGGGCCCCTACAATGAGCAGTTCTTC. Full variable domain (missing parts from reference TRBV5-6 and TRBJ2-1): DAGVTQSPTHLIKTRGQQVTLRCSPKSGHDTVSWYQQALGQGPQFIFQYYEEEERQRGNFPDRFSGHQFPNYSSELNVNALLLGDSALYLCASSPTLTGGPYNEQFFGPGTRLTVL.

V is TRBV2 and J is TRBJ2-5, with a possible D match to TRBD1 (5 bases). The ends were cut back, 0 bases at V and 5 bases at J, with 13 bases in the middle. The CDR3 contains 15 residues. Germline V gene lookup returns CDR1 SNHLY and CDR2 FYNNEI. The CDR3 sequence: CASSEAYISGETQYF. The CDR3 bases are TGTGCCAGCAGTGAAGCGTACATCTCAGGGGAGACCCAGTACTTC.

CDR3 loop: CASSVQGAGEQYF. The CDR3, as DNA: TGTGCCAGCAGCGTCCAGGGGGCGGGGGAGCAGTACTTC. The V call is TRBV7-2, the J call TRBJ2-7; 8 bases fit TRBD1. With V trimmed by 5 bases and J by 7 bases, 7 bases remained unmatched. The germline CDR1 and CDR2 sequences are SGHTA and FQGNSA. CDR3 size: 13 residues.